These 17 T cell receptor beta chains came from one sample sequenced in a study of PD-1 blockade in classical Hodgkin lymphoma. TCRdb keeps only in-frame clones here, not all; method: immunoSEQ multiplex PCR. The sample consists of about 25,000 clones, 90% to 95% of them appearing once. The time point was: newly diagnosed, previously untreated cHL patient sample. Sequenced material: peripheral blood mononuclear cells (PBMCs). The receptors shown here come from a human donor with classical Hodgkin lymphoma.

The chain carries TRBV10-3 and TRBJ1-2, with D perhaps matching TRBD1 (6 bases). This CDR3 is built from 17 residues. Germline V gene data show CDR1 as ENHRY and CDR2 as SYGVKD. The V end was cut by 3 bases, the J end by 0 bases, with 17 bases between. Written as DNA, the CDR3 is TGTGCCATCAGTGACAATCTGGGGGCAGGGACTAACTATGGCTACACCTTC. This codes for CAISDNLGAGTNYGYTF.

The V and J genes are TRBV5-6 and TRBJ1-3; TRBD1 agrees at 7 bases. V was clipped by 2 bases and J by 8 bases; unmatched bases: 10. Germline V gene lookup returns CDR1 SGHDT and CDR2 YYEEEE. The CDR3 covers 15 residues. This CDR3 reads CASSLRVDRVDTIYF. The CDR3 DNA follows: TGTGCCAGCAGCTTAAGGGTCGACAGGGTTGACACCATATATTTT.

The CDR3 coding sequence is TGCGCCAGCAGCCAAGATTTGTGGGGGCGTTCTCAGCCCCAGCATTTT. Its protein is CASSQDLWGRSQPQHF. This chain joins TRBV4-1 and TRBJ1-5, with a weak D call TRBD1 (6 bases). V dropped 0 bases and J dropped 6 bases, with 15 bases sitting between them. The CDR3 covers 16 residues. Looked up from germline, CDR1 is MGHRA and CDR2 is YSYEKL.

This sequence joins TRBV11-3 and TRBJ2-1, with TRBD2 identical over 12 bases. The V and J ends lost 4 bases and 4 bases, in that order; junction bases with no gene match: 5. Germline lookup yields CDR1 SGHNT and CDR2 YENEEA. The CDR3 sequence is 16 residues long. Written as DNA, the CDR3 is TGTGCCAGCAGCTCAGGACTAGCGGGATGGTACAATGAGCAGTTCTTC. Its translation is CASSSGLAGWYNEQFF.

This clone was detected a few times. The chain has TRBV9 and TRBJ1-1; D gene unclear. The CDR3 covers 13 residues. Germline V lookup: CDR1 SGDLS, CDR2 YYNGEE. V was trimmed by 0 bases and J by 3 bases, leaving 6 bases between them. The CDR3 reads CASSVAPYTEAFF. In DNA form, the CDR3 reads TGTGCCAGCAGCGTAGCTCCGTACACTGAAGCTTTCTTT. Complete variable domain (other parts from reference TRBV9 and TRBJ1-1): DSGVTQTPKHLITATGQRVTLRCSPRSGDLSVYWYQQSLDQGLQFLIQYYNGEERAKGNILERFSAQQFPDLHSELNLSSLELGDSALYFCASSVAPYTEAFFGQGTRLTVV.

The V gene is TRBV2, the J gene TRBJ1-4; D unresolved. Germline V gene lookup returns CDR1 SNHLY and CDR2 FYNNEI. With 3 bases removed from V and 2 bases from J, the gap between germline ends came to 10 bases. CDR3 length equals 15 residues. CDR3 region: CASSESGRTNEKLFF. Written as DNA, the CDR3 is TGTGCCAGCAGTGAGTCGGGGAGGACTAATGAAAAACTGTTTTTT.

The rearrangement links TRBV15 to TRBJ1-4; tentative D call: TRBD1 (6 bases). The CDR3 spans 17 residues. From germline, CDR1 is LNHNV and CDR2 YYDKDF (reference sequence). V was shortened by 0 bases and J by 8 bases, with 19 bases between the two germline ends. This chain's CDR3 is CATSRDTGWGSGEKLFF. The CDR3 region has the DNA TGTGCCACCAGCAGAGATACAGGGTGGGGGTCGGGAGAAAAACTGTTTTTT.

The J gene is TRBJ1-5, the V gene TRBV6-6, with unresolved D. The length of the CDR3 is 16 residues. Germline-derived CDR1 and CDR2 are MNHNY and SVGAGI (reference sequence). V lost 2 bases and J 5 bases, leaving 16 bases between the germline ends. CDR3 bases: TGTGCCAGCAGTTACCCCCGCGGGAGTAGGGATCAGCCCCAGCATTTT. This translates into CASSYPRGSRDQPQHF.

The chain uses TRBV7-9 and TRBJ2-1; 8 bases match TRBD1. This CDR3 has 14 residues. Germline values: CDR1 SEHNR, CDR2 FQNEAQ (reference sequence). V trimming: 4 bases; J trimming: 8 bases; junction bases outside the gene matches: 7. This chain's CDR3 is CASSSRTGMDEQFF. CDR3 sequence (DNA): TGTGCCAGCAGCTCCCGGACAGGGATGGATGAGCAGTTCTTC.

The gene calls are TRBV6-6 and TRBJ2-4; tentative D call: TRBD1 (5 bases). The ends were cut back, 5 bases at V and 2 bases at J, with 13 bases in the middle. In germline, CDR1 is MNHNY, CDR2 SVGAGI (reference sequence). The CDR3 totals 15 residues. The chain's CDR3 is CASSTARGSKNIQYF. In nucleotides, the CDR3 is TGTGCCAGCAGTACAGCTAGGGGTTCCAAAAACATTCAGTACTTC.

The chain combines TRBV4-2 with TRBJ2-7; the D is unclear. CDR1 and CDR2 (germline): LGHNA, YNFKEQ. Trimming stripped 0 bases from V and 1 base from J, with 10 bases between. The CDR3 totals 15 residues. The CDR3 nucleotides read TGTGCCAGCAGCCAAGAAAATGCCGGGTCCTACGAGCAGTACTTC. Its translation: CASSQENAGSYEQYF.

The rearrangement joins TRBV7-7 to TRBJ2-5; no clear D. The CDR3 consists of 15 residues. Per the germline V gene, CDR1 is SSHAT and CDR2 is FNYEAQ (reference sequence). The V end lost 1 base, the J end lost 4 bases, and 13 bases lay between the germline ends. The CDR3 DNA reads as TGTGCCAGCAGCTTAGATGGGGTGACGGGAGAGACCCAGTACTTC. Its protein product is CASSLDGVTGETQYF.

The chain uses TRBV6-1 and TRBJ2-3, with no clear D. V was cut by 3 bases and J by 6 bases, with 13 bases left in between. Looked up from germline, CDR1 is MNHNS and CDR2 is SASEGT. This CDR3 is 14 amino acids long. CDR3 DNA: TGTGCCAGCAGTGATGGGTACAGTACTGATACGCAGTATTTT. Its protein is CASSDGYSTDTQYF.

V gene TRBV7-8 combines with J gene TRBJ2-3, with 10 bases matching TRBD1. V gave up 5 bases and J gave up 6 bases; unmatched junction bases: 8. The length of the CDR3 is 15 residues. Germline V CDR1 and CDR2: SGHVS, FQNEAQ. DNA for the CDR3: TGTGCCAGCAGCCTCGGGACAGGGGACTTGGATACGCAGTATTTT. It encodes CASSLGTGDLDTQYF. Together with reference TRBV7-8 and TRBJ2-3, the CDR3 gives the full variable domain: GAGVSQSPRYKVAKRGQDVALRCDPISGHVSLFWYQQALGQGPEFLTYFQNEAQLDKSGLPSDRFFAERPEGSVSTLKIQRTQQEDSAVYLCASSLGTGDLDTQYFGPGTRLTVL.

The rearrangement joins TRBV7-6 to TRBJ2-1; 8 positions match TRBD2. With V trimmed by 2 bases and J by 3 bases, 6 bases remained unmatched. CDR3 length equals 16 residues. Looked up from germline, CDR1 is SGHVS and CDR2 is FNYEAQ. CDR3 coding DNA: TGTGCCAGCAGCTTATTCTCTGCGGGGGGCTACAATGAGCAGTTCTTC. Its translation is CASSLFSAGGYNEQFF.

CDR3 in DNA: TGTGCCAGCAGTGTAGGGGGCACTGAAGCTTTCTTT. This gives the protein CASSVGGTEAFF. V usage is TRBV2 and J usage is TRBJ1-1; tentatively, D is TRBD1 (6 bases). CDR1 and CDR2 from the germline V gene are SNHLY and FYNNEI. Trimming left V 4 bases short and J 4 bases short, with 7 bases between. The CDR3 loop spans 12 amino acids.

This chain connects TRBV10-3 to TRBJ1-3; D unclear. Trimming removed 3 bases at V and 2 bases at J, with 14 bases between. This CDR3 comprises 16 residues. CDR1 is ENHRY and CDR2 is SYGVKD in the germline V gene. CDR3 in DNA: TGTGCCATCAGTGACCCTGCGGGTTCAGCTGGAAACACCATATATTTT. Protein product: CAISDPAGSAGNTIYF.